Given below is one T cell receptor (beta chain) in context. The data originate from a study of chronic HIV infection and antiretroviral therapy. The CDR3 is 12 residues long. Germline V gives CDR1 DFQATT, CDR2 SNEGSKA (reference sequence). After removal of 8 bases from V and 7 bases from J, the junction contained 6 bases not matched to a gene. In TCRdb, the 5' RACE reads were re-called with MiXCR into one record per CDR3 protein. The sample holds approximately 47,000 distinct CDR3 sequences, about 20% seen once. The chain has TRBV20-1 and TRBJ2-7; 12 positions match TRBD1. The source material was peripheral blood. This receptor was obtained from an adult who had HIV and had not received antiretroviral therapy, or was an uninfected healthy control (not recorded which). The CDR3 nucleotides are TGCAGTTTCCGGGACAGGGGGCTAGAGCAGTACTTC. This codes for CSFRDRGLEQYF.